This TCR beta chain was sequenced in a study of beta chain features in type 1 diabetes (dated by TCRdb to the late 2010s). Study-wide context: Mean age, gender distribution, total cell number and subset yield were not different between patients and healthy donors. Naive and central memory subsets were obtained from all 30 or so donors, but regulatory and stem cell-like memory subsets were isolated from only 8 patients and 8 healthy donors. A total of under 140,000,000 sorted cells were examined across all samples, and the number of cells per subset was strongly correlated with RNA yield. In the study, recently diagnosed type 1 diabetes patients and matched healthy donors were compared on the TCRB repertoires of their sorted circulating CD4+ T cell subsets. Overall results and qualifications from the work: Sequencing cDNA rather than genomic DNA could over-represent highly expressing activated cells, although activation and CD3 levels did not differ between groups. Naive, central memory and regulatory TCRB repertoires appeared to be more similar among patients than among healthy donors. A moderate but significant shortening of TCRB CDR3 length was observed in type 1 diabetes patients in all four CD4+ subsets. PCR might favor shorter templates, but patient and control samples were amplified and corrected together, so any skew would affect both groups equally. Because the HLA sub-analyses included only small numbers of individuals, any influence of HLA type on TCRB rearrangement was left unresolved. At VDJ recombination sites, type 1 diabetes patients had fewer insertions and more deleted nucleotides, which implies abnormalities in thymic rearrangement.

All of the isolated RNA was reverse transcribed with the High Capacity cDNA Reverse Transcription Kit, so expressed TCRB transcripts were sequenced. Deep immunoSEQ sequencing was applied to naive, central memory and regulatory T cell samples, giving an average of roughly 3.5 million total reads per sample. After sorted cells were lysed in RLT buffer, RNA was extracted with DNase-treated RNeasy Micro or Mini kits, with the choice depending on cell number. Each cell subset was processed on its own to prevent cross-contamination, while patient and healthy donor samples were processed together. TCRB sequences were amplified from cDNA with the immunoSEQ multiplex PCR, producing 87-bp fragments spanning the CDR3 region. Amplicons were sequenced on the Illumina HiSeq platform. In the authors' own workflow: PCR bias was computationally corrected using synthetic template baselines, reads within Hamming distance 2 were collapsed, and singletons that could not be merged were discarded. Reads were aligned against IMGT to assign V, D and J genes, CDR3 length and insertions or deletions at six rearrangement sites. Within each subset, clonotype counts were normalized to the number of sorted cells before true diversity and Gini coefficients were calculated with the tcR R package. Repertoire sharing was quantified using the overlap coefficient calculated on TCRB nucleotide sequences. Out-of-frame TCRB sequences from naive cells were analyzed as a proxy for the pre-selection repertoire. TCRdb re-hosts the immuneACCESS table, in-frame sequences only. Its copies lack some clones; in the studies checked, an unresolved V gene accounts for under half of them, and the cause for the rest is not known. Clonal size and the V and J genes are those of that table, whereas D and trimming came from the DNA. In this sample the table shows hundreds of thousands of clones, about 32% of which occur a single time. In total, the top ten clones hold 0.05% to 0.065% of the sample.

Each donor gave one peripheral blood draw, roughly 0.11 L on average, collected into heparinised tubes. A BD FACSAria II was used to sort naive, central memory, regulatory and stem cell-like memory CD4+ T cells with a panel that included CD45RO, CCR7, CD25, CD127, CD95 and CD27. Purity was above 98% for every sorted population. PBMCs were isolated right away by Lymphoprep density gradient centrifugation and were stained directly, without culture. Samples were stained and sorted in pairs, with one healthy donor and one patient per experiment, so that batch effects were minimized. Measured from the cysteine to the phenylalanine, the CDR3 is 11 residues long. Only the CDR3 DNA stays, 33 bases, in frame from base 1. V and J are truncated by 10 bases and 5 bases respectively, leaving an intervening sequence of 11 bases. Via the germline V gene (reference sequence), CDR1 is MNHEY and CDR2 SMNVEV. A word on this clone: Its antigen is not yet known. Per-base qualities were not stored, and no clone one base away is much larger.

The TCR sequence derives from a man aged 18 to 29 in good health. The rearrangement joined TRBV27 to TRBJ2-5; the best D guess is TRBD2, with 5 bases matching. Sequencing was performed on naive CD4+ T cells from blood. This sample's cell subset or site label indicates: true naive CD4+ T cells. The DNA reads as follows: TGTGCCACCGGCCGAGGGGAGACCCAGTACTTC. It is translated as CATGRGETQYF.